What follows are 30 T cell receptor beta chains derived from one specimen sequenced in a study of T cells in women clearing cervical HPV infection. The method was immunoSEQ multiplex PCR; TCRdb's version includes in-frame clones alone and lacks a portion of them. The sample totals 29,000 or so clones. Sequencing used blood buffy coat. Receptor source: a woman between 18 and 70 years old with a cervical HPV16 infection that either progressed to CIN3+ or cleared (not recorded which).

Turning to this clone: The sequence runs out 3 residues before the end of the CDR3; the remainder is reconstructed from the germline J gene. The chain has TRBV7-8 and TRBJ1-1; D gene unclear. Germline-derived CDR1 and CDR2 are SGHVS and FQNEAQ. The CDR3 is made up of 15 amino acids. Deletions cut 1 base from V and 2 bases from J, with 11 bases between. CDR3: CASSLVGYGNTEAFF. Incomplete CDR3 DNA: TGTGCCAGCAGCTTAGTGGGCTACGGAAACACTGAA.

Details on this clone: The read is 3 residues too short to cover the CDR3 end, so that end is filled in from the germline J gene. The chain combines TRBV5-1 with TRBJ2-7, with TRBD2 matching over 10 bases. The CDR3 is made up of 15 amino acids. V shed 5 bases, J shed 2 bases, and the junction held 7 bases outside the gene matches. Germline assignment: CDR1 SGHRS and CDR2 YFSETQ. CDR3 region: CASRLGAGGAYEQYF. The sequenced CDR3 bases are TGCGCCAGCAGGCTCGGAGCGGGAGGGGCCTACGAG.

On this clone: The read comes to an end 3 residues before the CDR3 does, leaving the germline J gene to fill in the end. J is TRBJ2-1 and V is TRBV11-2, with a weak D call TRBD1 (6 bases). V gave up 8 bases and J gave up 0 bases, with 14 bases separating them. This CDR3 region has 15 residues. Per germline, CDR1 SGHAT and CDR2 FQNNGV. Partial CDR3 DNA: TGTGCCAGCGGGGGCCGGACTCGCTCCTACAATGAG. Translation gives CASGGRTRSYNE. The complete CDR3 protein is CASGGRTRSYNEQFF.

In regard to this clone: The CDR3 is cut off 3 residues early in the read; its end comes from the germline J gene. The rearrangement uses TRBV12-5 and TRBJ1-2; D might be TRBD1 (5 bases). Germline lookup yields CDR1 LGHNT and CDR2 FRNRAP. The CDR3 consists of 12 residues. The part of the CDR3 DNA that was read is TGTGCTAGTGGCCAGGGAGTTCGGGGC. Residues: CASGQGVRG. The whole CDR3 reads CASGQGVRGYTF. Full variable domain (rest looked up from reference TRBV12-5 and TRBJ1-2): DARVTQTPRHKVTEMGQEVTMRCQPILGHNTVFWYRQTMMQGLELLAYFRNRAPLDDSGMPKDRFSAEMPDATLATLKIQPSEPRDSAVYFCASGQGVRGYTFGSGTRLTVV.

Comment on this clone: With the read ending 3 residues before the CDR3 end, the germline J gene is used to fill in that end. The rearrangement joins TRBV7-6 to TRBJ1-4; no firm D call. The length of the CDR3 is 14 residues. Trimming took 3 bases from V and 8 from J, leaving 13 bases between them. Germline loops: CDR1 SGHVS, CDR2 FNYEAQ. The part of the CDR3 DNA that was read is TGTGCCAGCAGCTTTATGGCAGGCGCCGAAAAA. Translated, it gives CASSFMAGAEK. The entire CDR3 protein is CASSFMAGAEKLFF.

Points on this clone: The sequenced fragment ends 3 residues before the CDR3 boundary, so the rest is inferred from the germline J gene. The chain employs TRBV7-2 and TRBJ1-2; TRBD1 aligns across 11 bases. The germline V gene has CDR1 SGHTA and CDR2 FQGNSA. Trimming at V came to 5 bases and at J to 7 bases, leaving 9 bases not matched to a gene. The CDR3 totals 15 residues. The CDR3 here is CASSDLRTGGSGYTF. The part of the CDR3 DNA that was read is TGTGCCAGCAGCGACCTAAGGACAGGGGGCTCTGGC.

CDR3 in amino acids: CASSEPVNYGYTF. Incomplete CDR3 DNA: TGTGCCAGCAGTGAACCTGTGAACTATGGC. The V call is TRBV2, the J call TRBJ1-2; D is uncertain. The read comes to an end 3 residues before the CDR3 does, leaving the germline J gene to fill in the end. This CDR3 comprises 13 residues. The V and J ends lost 2 bases and 2 bases respectively, with 6 bases between them. CDR1 SNHLY and CDR2 FYNNEI come from the germline V gene. The full variable domain, in which reference TRBV2 and TRBJ1-2 provide the parts outside the CDR3, is EPEVTQTPSHQVTQMGQEVILRCVPISNHLYFYWYRQILGQKVEFLVSFYNNEISEKSEIFDDQFSVERPDGSNFTLKIRSTKLEDSAMYFCASSEPVNYGYTFGSGTRLTVV.

The CDR3 DNA, read in part, is TGCAGTGCTAGTGAGGGGGCTACTAACTATGGC. Translation gives CSASEGATNYG. Given in full, the CDR3 is CSASEGATNYGYTF. The chain is built from TRBV20-1 and TRBJ1-2; TRBD1 agrees at 7 bases. The read ends 3 residues before the CDR3 terminus; that terminus is restored from the germline J gene. From germline, CDR1 is DFQATT and CDR2 SNEGSKA (reference sequence). The CDR3 runs to 14 residues. Trimming at V came to 3 bases and at J to 0 bases, leaving 4 bases not matched to a gene.

The CDR3 DNA, read in part, is TGCAGCGTTTCCGAGTACGGGAACACTGAA. As protein: CSVSEYGNTE. The full-length CDR3 reads as CSVSEYGNTEAFF. J is TRBJ1-1 and V is TRBV29-1; D is uncertain. The sequence runs out 3 residues before the end of the CDR3; the remainder is reconstructed from the germline J gene. The germline CDR1 and CDR2 sequences are SQVTM and ANQGSEA. The CDR3 totals 13 residues. The germline V and J ends were trimmed by 5 bases and 1 base, with 11 bases remaining between them.

Concerning this clone itself: The observed sequence ends 3 residues before the CDR3 terminus, with the missing tail filled in from the germline J gene. This chain joins TRBV2 and TRBJ2-2; D is perhaps TRBD2 (7 bases). The length of the CDR3 is 13 residues. CDR1 and CDR2 (germline): SNHLY, FYNNEI. With 3 bases removed from V and 7 bases from J, the gap between germline ends came to 9 bases. CDR3 DNA (partial): TGTGCCAGCAGTGAGGGGGGGCGCGGGGAG. It translates to CASSEGGRGE. The full-length CDR3 reads as CASSEGGRGELFF.

Notes on this clone: The CDR3 goes on 3 residues after the read ends, and that part is filled in from the germline J gene. This rearrangement joins TRBV28 to TRBJ2-7; 11 bases are shared with TRBD2. Germline CDR1 MDHEN, CDR2 SYDVKM. The junction had 2 bases not matched to a gene; V was cut back by 2 bases and J by 2 bases. The CDR3 length is 15 residues. CDR3 DNA (partial): TGTGCCAGCAGTTTAAGGGGACTAGCGGCCTACGAG. Translation: CASSLRGLAAYE. The entire CDR3 sequence reads CASSLRGLAAYEQYF.

Note on this clone: Read sequence stops 3 residues before the CDR3 end, and the germline J gene provides the missing end. The chain links TRBV29-1 to TRBJ2-2; 7 nucleotides agree with TRBD1. Germline CDR1 is SQVTM and CDR2 is ANQGSEA. The CDR3 spans 15 residues. V lost 5 bases and J lost 0; bases outside the gene matches: 6. The CDR3 here is CSVSPGTANTGELFF. The CDR3 bases that were read are TGCAGCGTTTCTCCCGGGACAGCGAACACCGGGGAG.

Of note for this clone: The read comes to an end 3 residues before the CDR3 does, leaving the germline J gene to fill in the end. The chain couples TRBV19 to TRBJ2-7, with TRBD1 as a possible D gene (5 bases). CDR1 and CDR2 from the germline V gene are LNHDA and SQIVND (reference sequence). The CDR3 spans 12 residues. Trimming shortened V by 5 bases and J by 5 bases, and 10 bases separated the two germline ends. CDR3: CASSDAGHEQYF. CDR3 DNA (partial): TGTGCCAGTAGTGATGCAGGGCACGAG.

Concerning this clone itself: Sequencing ends 3 residues short of the CDR3 end; the germline J gene provides the rest. V gene TRBV6-1 combines with J gene TRBJ2-5; 9 nucleotides line up with TRBD2. This CDR3 is built from 15 residues. Germline assignment: CDR1 MNHNS and CDR2 SASEGT. With V trimmed by 3 bases and J by 5 bases, 7 bases remained unmatched. The sequenced part of the CDR3 DNA is TGTGCCAGCAGTGACGCCGCGGGAGGGCCGGAGACC. This encodes CASSDAAGGPET. From start to end, the CDR3 is CASSDAAGGPETQYF.

With respect to this clone: The sequence runs out 3 residues before the end of the CDR3; the remainder is reconstructed from the germline J gene. This chain links TRBV7-8 with TRBJ2-3; 12 nucleotides agree with TRBD1. The CDR3 spans 17 residues. The germline V gene has CDR1 SGHVS and CDR2 FQNEAQ. V shed 5 bases and J 4 bases; nucleotides not matched to a gene: 10. CDR3 DNA, as far as it was read: TGTGCCAGCAGCCCGGGGGGGGACAGGGGGCGGCCAGATACG. Translation gives CASSPGGDRGRPDT. The entire CDR3 sequence reads CASSPGGDRGRPDTQYF.

As to this clone: The sequenced fragment ends 3 residues before the CDR3 boundary, so the rest is inferred from the germline J gene. This chain connects TRBV20-1 to TRBJ2-7; the match to TRBD2 covers 12 bases. V trimming: 5 bases; J trimming: 2 bases; junction bases outside the gene matches: 4. Per germline, CDR1 DFQATT and CDR2 SNEGSKA (reference sequence). This CDR3 has 14 amino acids. CDR3 protein: CSAWTSGATYEQYF. The CDR3 DNA, read in part, is TGCAGTGCTTGGACTAGCGGGGCGACCTACGAG.

Regarding this clone: With the read ending 3 residues before the CDR3 end, the germline J gene is used to fill in that end. The chain combines TRBV19 with TRBJ2-2; D is uncertain. CDR1 LNHDA and CDR2 SQIVND come from the germline V gene (reference sequence). Trimming removed 2 bases at V and 1 base at J, with 5 bases between. The CDR3 has 14 residues. The CDR3 is CASSIQKNTGELFF. The part of the CDR3 DNA that was read is TGTGCCAGTAGTATACAAAAGAACACCGGGGAG.

Of note for this clone: The DNA ends 3 residues before the CDR3 does, and the rest of the CDR3 is filled in from the germline J gene. The chain recombines TRBV6-4 with TRBJ1-5; D is perhaps TRBD1 (6 bases). In germline, CDR1 is MRHNA, CDR2 SNTAGT. The CDR3 totals 14 residues. V lost 6 bases to trimming and J lost 2 bases, with 11 bases between them. CDR3 region: CASRRTVGNQPQHF. The DNA read from the CDR3 is TGTGCCAGCAGACGGACAGTGGGCAATCAGCCC.

Note on this clone: The read ends 3 residues before the CDR3 terminus; that terminus is restored from the germline J gene. The same CDR3 is also encoded by other DNA sequences in this sample. V is TRBV20-1 and J is TRBJ1-1, with 9 bases lining up with TRBD1. CDR3 length: 13 residues. V was pared by 2 bases and J by 5 bases, with 3 bases of the junction left unmatched. CDR1 and CDR2 (germline): DFQATT, SNEGSKA (reference sequence). The CDR3 DNA, read in part, is TGCAGTGCTAGAACAGGGGGCCTTACTGAA. Encoded protein: CSARTGGLTE. The entire CDR3 protein is CSARTGGLTEAFF.

With regard to this clone: The read gets to within 3 residues of the CDR3 end, and the germline J gene fills in the rest. The chain joins TRBV18 to TRBJ2-5; 12 positions agree with TRBD2. J gave up 5 bases and V 5 bases, and 21 bases lay outside the gene matches. CDR1 is KGHSH and CDR2 is LQKENI in the germline V gene. This CDR3 has 20 amino acids. CDR3 DNA (partial): TGTGCCAGCTCAATGACGCGGACTAGCGGGAATGCGCGGTATGGGGAGACC. Its protein product is CASSMTRTSGNARYGET. The full CDR3 protein is CASSMTRTSGNARYGETQYF.

About this clone itself: From the germline J gene comes the end of the CDR3, since the read stops 3 residues before it. The chain carries TRBV12-5 and TRBJ2-7, with 10 nucleotides matching TRBD1. Germline CDR1 reads LGHNT; CDR2 reads FRNRAP. This CDR3 is built from 15 residues. The junction had 7 bases not matched to a gene; V was cut back by 2 bases and J by 6 bases. The sequenced CDR3 bases are TGTGCTAGTGGTTTGCCGGGACAGGGGAACGGCGAG. It specifies CASGLPGQGNGE. The entire CDR3 sequence reads CASGLPGQGNGEQYF.

For this clone: The CDR3 is cut off 3 residues early in the read; its end comes from the germline J gene. This chain connects TRBV18 to TRBJ1-2, with D perhaps TRBD1 (6 bases). The ends were cut back, 6 bases at V and 1 base at J, with 12 bases in the middle. The germline gives CDR1 KGHSH, CDR2 LQKENI. The CDR3 sequence is 14 residues long. The covered CDR3 bases are TGTGCCAGCTCTAACAGGGCGGATAACTATGGC. Translating it yields CASSNRADNYG. The full CDR3 sequence reads CASSNRADNYGYTF.

About this clone: The read terminates 3 residues before the CDR3 end, so the remaining end is supplied by the germline J gene. The V gene is TRBV10-2, the J gene TRBJ2-2; 7 bases are a match to TRBD2. The CDR3 has 14 amino acids. With V trimmed by 2 bases and J by 6 bases, 3 bases remained unmatched. The germline gives CDR1 WSHSY, CDR2 SAAADI. The sequenced CDR3 bases are TGCGCCAGCAGTGAGGCAGGGAGGGCCGGGGAG. Its translation is CASSEAGRAGE. The full CDR3 sequence reads CASSEAGRAGELFF.

The CDR3: CASSPQAGVADTYTF. The sequenced CDR3 bases are TGTGCCAGTAGTCCCCAAGCGGGGGTGGCAGATACC. This sequence joins TRBV19 and TRBJ1-2, with D maybe TRBD1 (5 bases). The CDR3 goes on 3 residues after the read ends, and that part is filled in from the germline J gene. CDR3 size: 15 residues. Germline V gene data show CDR1 as LNHDA and CDR2 as SQIVND (reference sequence).

About this clone itself: The CDR3 end is not reached by the read, which stops 3 residues before it; the germline J gene fills it in. The genes are TRBV7-9 and TRBJ2-7; possible D gene TRBD1, 6 bases. CDR1 SEHNR and CDR2 FQNEAQ come from the germline V gene (reference sequence). The CDR3 length is 14 residues. Trimming pared 3 bases from V and 6 bases from J, leaving 15 bases between. The CDR3 protein is CASSFSQGQSEQYF. Partial CDR3 DNA: TGTGCCAGCAGCTTCTCACAAGGACAGTCCGAG.

As concerns this clone: The DNA ends 3 residues before the CDR3 does, and the rest of the CDR3 is filled in from the germline J gene. The chain joins TRBV20-1 to TRBJ2-1; 9 bases line up with TRBD2. Losses at the gene ends were 3 bases for V and 2 bases for J; bases not matched to a gene: 2. Germline V gene sequence: CDR1 DFQATT, CDR2 SNEGSKA (reference sequence). The CDR3 spans 14 residues. The CDR3 sequence is CSARREGPYNEQFF. The CDR3 DNA, read in part, is TGCAGTGCTAGGCGGGAGGGCCCCTACAATGAG.

The CDR3 bases that were read are TGTGCCAGCAGTCTCAAGACAGGCTATGGC. Amino acid sequence: CASSLKTGYG. The complete CDR3 sequence is CASSLKTGYGYTF. The chain links TRBV11-3 to TRBJ1-2; tentative D call: TRBD1 (6 bases). The CDR3 end is not reached by the read, which stops 3 residues before it; the germline J gene fills it in. Looked up from germline, CDR1 is SGHNT and CDR2 is YENEEA. The CDR3 covers 13 residues. V lost 6 bases and J lost 4, with 12 bases in between.

With regard to this clone: The CDR3 extends 3 residues past the end of the read, so its final part is completed from the germline J gene. This chain uses TRBV20-1 with TRBJ2-3; 8 positions match TRBD2. There are 14 residues in the CDR3. CDR1 and CDR2 from the germline V gene are DFQATT and SNEGSKA (reference sequence). V trimming: 2 bases; J trimming: 2 bases; junction bases outside the gene matches: 3. Incomplete CDR3 DNA: TGCAGTGCTAGACAGCGGGGGCCCACAGATACG. Translated: CSARQRGPTDT. The complete CDR3 protein is CSARQRGPTDTQYF.

As regards this clone: The read gets to within 3 residues of the CDR3 end, and the germline J gene fills in the rest. The chain uses TRBV5-1 and TRBJ2-5; tentatively, D is TRBD2 (6 bases). The CDR3 sequence is 14 residues long. Germline loops: CDR1 SGHRS, CDR2 YFSETQ. Between the trimmed V and J ends, which lost 2 bases and 5 bases, there was a span of 13 bases. CDR3 DNA, as far as it was read: TGCGCCAGCAGCTTCGGGAGCCGGGGGGAGACC. Its protein product is CASSFGSRGET. The entire CDR3 reads CASSFGSRGETQYF.

Concerning this clone itself: The read gets to within 3 residues of the CDR3 end, and the germline J gene fills in the rest. The chain employs TRBV5-1 and TRBJ2-5; D is unclear. The CDR3 loop spans 13 amino acids. The germline V gene encodes CDR1 SGHRS and CDR2 YFSETQ. The V and J ends lost 4 bases and 0 bases respectively, with 7 bases between them. The part of the CDR3 DNA that was read is TGCGCCAGCAGCCGACACCACCAAGAGACC. Translated: CASSRHHQET. The full-length CDR3 reads as CASSRHHQETQYF.